What follows are 17 T cell receptor beta chains derived from one specimen sequenced in a study of blood T cells in healthy people across ages. With a J-beta primer mix and a sample-barcoded 5' primer, a second PCR ran about 7 to 12 cycles. One entry per CDR3 protein, called by TCRdb with MiXCR from the 5' RACE reads. The repertoire includes roughly 640,000 distinct CDR3 sequences, about 30% of them detected once, and around a sixth sits in the top ten. The sequencing input was blood. The receptors come from an elderly woman in good health.

This clonotype came up many times. The V gene is TRBV12-3 or TRBV12-4, the J gene TRBJ2-1, with D tentatively TRBD1 (6 bases). The CDR3 runs to 13 residues. V lost 6 bases to trimming and J lost 9 bases, with 15 bases between them. CDR3 nucleotides: TGTGCCAGCAGCCCCAGCAGGGGCGTTGAGCAGTTCTTC. Translating gives CASSPSRGVEQFF.

The rearrangement uses TRBV5-1 and TRBJ1-2, with D perhaps TRBD1 (5 bases). Germline V CDR1 and CDR2: SGHRS, YFSETQ. The V gene lost 4 bases and the J gene lost 6 bases, with 19 bases spanning the gap. The CDR3 extends over 15 amino acids. The CDR3, as DNA: TGCGCCAGCAGCCGGACACACGGGACGTGGAATGGCTACACCTTC. Encoded protein: CASSRTHGTWNGYTF.

This chain links TRBV7-2 with TRBJ2-2; TRBD2 matches 10 bases. CDR3 length: 16 residues. After removal of 5 bases from V and 1 base from J, the junction contained 4 bases not matched to a gene. The germline gives CDR1 SGHTA, CDR2 FQGNSA. CDR3 coding DNA: TGTGCCAGCAGCAACCGACTAGCGGGGAACACCGGGGAGCTGTTTTTT. This gives the protein CASSNRLAGNTGELFF.

This clonotype has at least ten counts. The chain combines TRBV7-9 with TRBJ2-4; 8 nucleotides line up with TRBD2. V was clipped by 0 bases and J by 7 bases; unmatched bases: 5. The CDR3 sequence is 15 residues long. In germline, CDR1 is SEHNR, CDR2 FQNEAQ (reference sequence). The CDR3 bases are TGTGCCAGCAGCTTAGCCGGGGGGGCCGAGAACATTCAGTACTTC. This codes for CASSLAGGAENIQYF.

This clonotype was found many times. The chain employs TRBV3-1 and TRBJ2-5, with D maybe TRBD2 (5 bases). The germline CDR1 and CDR2 sequences are LGHDT and YNNKEL (reference sequence). The CDR3 runs 11 residues. Trimming removed 7 bases at V and 5 bases at J, with 8 bases between. The CDR3 loop is CASKRSETQYF. CDR3 nucleotide sequence: TGTGCCAGCAAGCGGTCGGAGACCCAGTACTTC.

This clonotype has more than one count but fewer than ten. This rearrangement joins TRBV7-2 to TRBJ1-1, with D possibly TRBD1 on 6 matching bases. V shed 1 base and J shed 6 bases, with 12 bases lying between them. The germline V gene encodes CDR1 SGHTA and CDR2 FQGNSA. The CDR3 covers 14 residues. The CDR3 nucleotides are TGTGCCAGCAGCTTAGAGTACAGGGCCCCTGAAGCTTTCTTT. Protein product: CASSLEYRAPEAFF. Full variable domain (missing parts from reference TRBV7-2 and TRBJ1-1): GAGVSQSPSNKVTEKGKDVELRCDPISGHTALYWYRQSLGQGLEFLIYFQGNSAPDKSGLPSDRFSAERTGGSVSTLTIQRTQQEDSAVYLCASSLEYRAPEAFFGQGTRLTVV.

This clonotype turned up a few times. The chain recombines TRBV28 with TRBJ1-2; 12 bases fit TRBD1. Germline CDR1 is MDHEN and CDR2 is SYDVKM. Losses at the gene ends were 6 bases for V and 8 bases for J; bases not matched to a gene: 10. The CDR3 spans 15 residues. CDR3 sequence: CASRYPGQGAGGYTF. CDR3 nucleotides: TGTGCCAGCAGGTACCCGGGACAGGGGGCTGGCGGCTACACCTTC.

Concerning this clonotype: One base away lies a much larger clone, so this may be a sequencing read error. The chain couples TRBV6-5 to TRBJ1-2; TRBD1 matches 8 bases. The CDR3 has 15 amino acids. The germline V gene encodes CDR1 MNHEY and CDR2 SVGAGI. As DNA, the CDR3 is TGTGCCAGCAGTTCGATTCAGGGGGCCCCCCTGGGCTGCACCTTC. Encoded protein: CASSSIQGAPLGCTF.

The sample holds a few counts of this clonotype. A much bigger clone sits one base away, suggesting this may be a read error. This chain joins TRBV7-2 and TRBJ2-1, with 9 bases identical to TRBD1. The DNA end is more similar to TRBJ2-7, so the J call may be wrong. Germline V gene lookup returns CDR1 SGHTA and CDR2 FQGNSA. CDR3 length: 18 amino acids. For the CDR3, the DNA is TGTGCCAGCAGCTTGGTACCAAGGGACAGGGCCTCCTACAATGAGCAGTACTTC. Amino acids: CASSLVPRDRASYNEQYF.

This clonotype showed up just once. This may stem from a read error, because a much larger clone lies one nucleotide away. The V call is TRBV28, the J call TRBJ2-1; D may be TRBD1 (7 bases). CDR1 and CDR2 (germline): MDHEN, SYDVKM. The CDR3 has 14 residues. The CDR3 DNA reads as TGTGCCAGCATCCCAGGGGGGTCCTCCTACGAGCAGGACTTC. It is translated as CASIPGGSSYEQDF.

This clonotype was counted between two and nine times. V is TRBV30 and J is TRBJ2-1, with D unresolved. V was cut by 3 bases and J by 7 bases, with 10 bases left in between. The CDR3 is made up of 12 amino acids. Germline CDR1 GTSNPN, CDR2 SVGIG (reference sequence). The CDR3 loop reads CAWRGFVNEQFF. As DNA, the CDR3 is TGTGCCTGGAGAGGTTTCGTGAATGAGCAGTTCTTC.

This clonotype showed up many times. The CDR3: CASSQDPSGQGGYGYTF. CDR3 DNA sequence: TGCGCCAGCAGCCAAGATCCCTCGGGACAGGGTGGCTATGGCTACACCTTC. The J gene is TRBJ1-2, the V gene TRBV4-3; 9 bases are shared with TRBD1. The CDR3 is 17 amino acids. V gave up 0 bases and J gave up 4 bases; unmatched junction bases: 9. Germline lookup yields CDR1 LGHNA and CDR2 YSLEER.

As for this clonotype: A read error may explain this, as a much larger clone is one base away. In DNA form, the CDR3 reads TGTGCCAGCGGGGCCCCACACAATGAGCAGTACTTC. Protein product: CASGAPHNEQYF. The rearrangement links TRBV5-5 to TRBJ2-1; a possible D gene is TRBD1 (5 bases). The J call may be incorrect, as the DNA end agrees better with TRBJ2-7. Germline assignment: CDR1 SGHKS and CDR2 YYEKEE (reference sequence). CDR3 length: 12 residues.

Notes on this clonotype: A much larger clone lies one base from this, so it may be a read error. The chain is built from TRBV18 and TRBJ2-5; 12 bases fit TRBD2. The CDR3 length is 20 residues. J was trimmed by 11 bases and V by 6 bases; bases with no gene match: 28. Looked up from germline, CDR1 is KGHSH and CDR2 is LQKENI. CDR3 residues: CASSLTSGGSGTANSNEQYF. The CDR3 nucleotides read TGTGCCAGCTCGCTGACTAGCGGGGGATCTGGAACGGCAAATAGCAATGAGCAGTACTTC.

The chain links TRBV6-5 to TRBJ1-1; 8 bases map to TRBD1. CDR1 and CDR2 (germline): MNHEY, SVGAGI. There are 15 residues in the CDR3. Trimming removed 11 bases from V and 2 bases from J; junction bases left unmatched: 13. The CDR3 protein is CASTRGGQGNTEAFF. The CDR3 region has the DNA TGTGCCTCGACACGGGGAGGACAGGGTAACACTGAAGCTTTCTTT.

This clonotype has at least ten counts. V is TRBV6-1 and J is TRBJ1-2; weak D call: TRBD1 (6 bases). This CDR3 is built from 15 residues. Germline V gene data show CDR1 as MNHNS and CDR2 as SASEGT. With 1 base removed from V and 3 bases from J, the gap between germline ends came to 12 bases. In DNA form, the CDR3 reads TGTGCCAGCAGTGAAGTTCCGGACAGTTACTATGGCTACACCTTC. Translation gives CASSEVPDSYYGYTF.

The J gene is TRBJ2-1, the V gene TRBV4-1; tentatively, D is TRBD2 (6 bases). The V gene lost 3 bases and the J gene lost 3 bases, with 9 bases spanning the gap. This CDR3 is 14 amino acids long. CDR1 MGHRA and CDR2 YSYEKL come from the germline V gene. CDR3 region: CASSHGGGYNEQFF. In DNA, the CDR3 is TGCGCCAGCAGCCACGGGGGAGGCTACAATGAGCAGTTCTTC.